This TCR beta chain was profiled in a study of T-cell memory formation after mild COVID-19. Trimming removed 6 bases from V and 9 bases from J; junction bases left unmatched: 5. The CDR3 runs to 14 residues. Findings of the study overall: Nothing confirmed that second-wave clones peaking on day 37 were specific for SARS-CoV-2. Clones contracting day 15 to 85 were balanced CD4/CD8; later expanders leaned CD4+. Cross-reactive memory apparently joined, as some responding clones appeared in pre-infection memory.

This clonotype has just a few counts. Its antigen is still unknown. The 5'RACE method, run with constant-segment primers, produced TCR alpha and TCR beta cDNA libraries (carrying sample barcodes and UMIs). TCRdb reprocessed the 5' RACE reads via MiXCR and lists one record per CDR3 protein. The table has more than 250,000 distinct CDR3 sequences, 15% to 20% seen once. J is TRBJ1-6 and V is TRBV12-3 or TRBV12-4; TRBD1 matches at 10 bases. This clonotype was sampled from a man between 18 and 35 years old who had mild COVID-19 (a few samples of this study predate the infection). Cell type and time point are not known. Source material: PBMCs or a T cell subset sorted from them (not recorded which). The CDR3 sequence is CASSTGTGVSPLHF. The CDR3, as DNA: TGTGCCAGCAGCACCGGGACAGGGGTTTCACCCCTCCACTTT.